This paragraph covers one TCR beta chain sequence. This sample stems from a study of blood T cell repertoires in COVID-19. Study in general: Sites across the United States, Italy and Spain contributed samples from acute and convalescent COVID-19. PBMCs, B-cell-depleted T cells, or T cells were the source of the cDNA or gDNA that made up the material.

In the original workflow: Nucleated cell number was recorded as an estimate derived from reference gene primer amplification. Sequenced by immunoSEQ multiplex PCR; TCRdb stores in-frame clones only, minus some. From that table come the V and J calls and clone size; the DNA was used to work out D and trimming. The sample has under 250,000 clones; approximately 88% are singletons. V lost 2 bases to trimming and J lost 3 bases; unmatched junction nucleotides: 4. The CDR3 has 14 residues. Per germline, CDR1 LGHDT and CDR2 YNNKEL (reference sequence). The source material was peripheral blood. The source of this sequence is a middle-aged man with acute or convalescent COVID-19. The chain has TRBV3-1 (or the pseudogene TRBV3-2) and TRBJ2-7; TRBD2 matches 7 bases. CDR3 bases: TGTGCCAGCAGCCAATCCGGGGAGGGCTACGAGCAGTACTTC. As protein: CASSQSGEGYEQYF.